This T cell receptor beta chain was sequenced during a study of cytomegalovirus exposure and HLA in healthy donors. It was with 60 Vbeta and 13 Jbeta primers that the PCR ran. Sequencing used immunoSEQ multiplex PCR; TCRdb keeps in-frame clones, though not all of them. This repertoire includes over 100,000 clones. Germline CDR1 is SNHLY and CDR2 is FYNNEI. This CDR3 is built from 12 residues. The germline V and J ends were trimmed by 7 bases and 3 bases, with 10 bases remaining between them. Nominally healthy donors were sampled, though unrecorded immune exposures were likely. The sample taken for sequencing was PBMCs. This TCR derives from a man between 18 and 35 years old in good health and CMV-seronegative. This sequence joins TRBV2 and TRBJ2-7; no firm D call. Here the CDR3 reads CASTNLNYEQYF. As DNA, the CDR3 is TGTGCCAGCACTAACCTTAACTACGAGCAGTACTTC.